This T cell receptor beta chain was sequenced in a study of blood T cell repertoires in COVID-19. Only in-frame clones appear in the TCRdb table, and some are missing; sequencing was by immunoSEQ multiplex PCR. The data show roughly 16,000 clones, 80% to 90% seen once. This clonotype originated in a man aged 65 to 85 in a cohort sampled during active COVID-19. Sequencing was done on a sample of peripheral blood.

The CDR3 nucleotides read TGCGCCAGCAGCCAAGCAGTAGCGGAGTACAATGAGCAGTTCTTC. Translation: CASSQAVAEYNEQFF. The V call is TRBV4-1, the J call TRBJ2-1; possibly TRBD2 for D (6 bases). V was pared by 1 base and J by 4 bases, with 11 bases between. Germline values: CDR1 MGHRA, CDR2 YSYEKL. The CDR3 runs to 15 residues.